This T cell receptor (beta chain) was profiled in a study of T-cell reconstitution after alpha-beta-depleted transplantation in children. The CDR3 totals 15 residues. Germline values: CDR1 SGHTA, CDR2 FQGNSA. The ends lost 5 bases at V and 2 bases at J; junction bases unmatched: 7. Unique molecular identifiers were used to barcode this TCRbeta library. TCRdb analysed the PCR reads with MiXCR anew, one entry per CDR3 protein. This repertoire shows around 490,000 distinct CDR3 sequences, about 10% found once; its top ten account for 14%. The V and J genes are TRBV7-2 and TRBJ2-5; 8 bases match TRBD1. The sequence derives from a female patient aged 2-15 years who had a stem cell transplant for aplastic anemia, so the T cells may come from the graft donor. Specimen: PBMCs, mostly from graft donor cells, collected 180 days after TCRalphabeta/CD19-depleted stem cell transplant. The CDR3 coding sequence is TGTGCCAGCAGCGGCCGGGACAGGATTCAAGAGACCCAGTACTTC. It codes for CASSGRDRIQETQYF.